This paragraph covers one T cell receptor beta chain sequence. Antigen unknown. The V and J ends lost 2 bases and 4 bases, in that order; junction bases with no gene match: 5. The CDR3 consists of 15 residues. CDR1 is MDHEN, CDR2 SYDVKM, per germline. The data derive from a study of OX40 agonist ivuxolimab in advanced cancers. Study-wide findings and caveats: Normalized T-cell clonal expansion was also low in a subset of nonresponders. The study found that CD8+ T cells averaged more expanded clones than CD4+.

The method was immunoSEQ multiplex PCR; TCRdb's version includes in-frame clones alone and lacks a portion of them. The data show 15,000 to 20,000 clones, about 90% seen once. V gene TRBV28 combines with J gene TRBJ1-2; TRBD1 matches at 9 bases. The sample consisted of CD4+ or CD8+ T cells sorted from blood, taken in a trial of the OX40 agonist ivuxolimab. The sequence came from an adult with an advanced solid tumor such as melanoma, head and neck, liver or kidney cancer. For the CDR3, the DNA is TGTGCCAGCAGTTTAGCGGGGACAGGGATCTATGGCTACACCTTC. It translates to CASSLAGTGIYGYTF.